A single TCR beta chain is shown here with its context. The same CDR3 can be traced to other DNA sequences in this sample. The CDR3 extends over 14 amino acids. Per germline, CDR1 SGHVS and CDR2 FQNEAQ. V lost 1 base and J lost 1, with 8 bases in between. The data are from a study of blood T cell repertoires in COVID-19. As for the study in general: Sites across the United States, Italy and Spain contributed samples from acute and convalescent COVID-19. Nucleic acid was either cDNA or gDNA, and it came from T cells, B-cell-depleted T cells, or PBMCs.

Methods used by the authors: Reference gene primers were amplified, and this amplification served to estimate nucleated cell counts. Sequencing used immunoSEQ multiplex PCR; TCRdb keeps in-frame clones, though not all of them. The DNA gave D and trimming, while V, J and clone size come from that table. Of roughly 380,000 clones in the sample, 89% were seen once. The Seattle site enrolled patients during active infection and followed them longitudinally. Sequenced material: peripheral blood. The TCR originated in a woman aged 40 to 50 with COVID-19, enrolled during active disease. This chain connects TRBV7-8 to TRBJ2-7; no reliable D call. DNA for the CDR3: TGTGCCAGCAGCTTAGTCGGCGGTTCCTACGAGCAGTACTTC. Its translation: CASSLVGGSYEQYF.